Sequencing of this TCR beta chain was carried out in a study of shared clonotypes between healthy human individuals. Overall study context: Plates per donor: three CD4 naive, three CD4 memory, two CD8 naive, one CD8 memory.

Details on this clone: No antigen is known for it.

The CDR3 runs 14 residues. V lost 4 bases and J lost 4, with 13 bases in between. CDR1 and CDR2 from the germline V gene are SEHNR and FQNEAQ (reference sequence). Notes on the study in general: As a rule, naive subsets had a larger estimated richness than memory subsets.

Generated by immunoSEQ multiplex PCR, the TCRdb table keeps only in-frame clones and is missing some. The sample lists a few million clones; around 90% were seen once. The gene calls are TRBV7-9 and TRBJ1-2; D ambiguous. Sequencing was done on a sample of naive CD4+ T cells sorted from blood. The sample's subset: CD45RA+ positively selected. This TCR derives from a man in his late teens or twenties in good health. This CDR3 reads CASSSGNSIYGYTF. The CDR3 coding sequence is TGTGCCAGCAGCTCGGGAAACAGCATCTATGGCTACACCTTC.